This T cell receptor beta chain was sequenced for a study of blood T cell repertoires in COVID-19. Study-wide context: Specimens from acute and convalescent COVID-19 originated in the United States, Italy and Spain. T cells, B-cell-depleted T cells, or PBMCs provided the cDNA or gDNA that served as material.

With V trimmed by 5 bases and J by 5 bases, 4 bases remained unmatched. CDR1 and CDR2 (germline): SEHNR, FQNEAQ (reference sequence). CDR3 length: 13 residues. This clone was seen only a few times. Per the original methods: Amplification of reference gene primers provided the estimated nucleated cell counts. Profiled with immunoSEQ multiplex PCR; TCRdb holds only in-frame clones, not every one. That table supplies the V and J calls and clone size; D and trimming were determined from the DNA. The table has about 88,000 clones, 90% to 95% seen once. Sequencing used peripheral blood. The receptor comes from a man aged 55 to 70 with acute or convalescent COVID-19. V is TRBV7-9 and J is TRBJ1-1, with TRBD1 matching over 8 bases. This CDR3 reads CASSPGQGTEAFF. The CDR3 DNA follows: TGTGCCAGCAGCCCAGGACAGGGTACTGAAGCTTTCTTT. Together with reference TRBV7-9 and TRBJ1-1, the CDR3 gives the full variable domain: DTGVSQNPRHKITKRGQNVTFRCDPISEHNRLYWYRQTLGQGPEFLTYFQNEAQLEKSRLLSDRFSAERPKGSFSTLEIQRTEQGDSAMYLCASSPGQGTEAFFGQGTRLTVV.